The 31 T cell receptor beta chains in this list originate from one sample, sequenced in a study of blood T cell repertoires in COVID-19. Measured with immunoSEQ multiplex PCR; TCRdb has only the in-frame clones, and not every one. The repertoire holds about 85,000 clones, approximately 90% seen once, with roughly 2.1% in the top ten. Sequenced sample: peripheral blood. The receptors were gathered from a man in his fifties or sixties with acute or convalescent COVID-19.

DNA for the CDR3: TGTGCCTGGAGGGAGACAGGGGCTGGAAACACCATATATTTT. Encoded protein: CAWRETGAGNTIYF. The rearrangement uses TRBV30 and TRBJ1-3; TRBD1 matches 8 bases. The ends lost 3 bases at V and 2 bases at J; junction bases unmatched: 3. The CDR3 has 14 amino acids. CDR1 and CDR2 from the germline V gene are GTSNPN and SVGIG (reference sequence).

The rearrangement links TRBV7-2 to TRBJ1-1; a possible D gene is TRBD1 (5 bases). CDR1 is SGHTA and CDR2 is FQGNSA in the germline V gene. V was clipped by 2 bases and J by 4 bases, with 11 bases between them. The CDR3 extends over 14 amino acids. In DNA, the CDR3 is TGTGCCAGCAGCTTAAGTCAGGGCTCCACTGAAGCTTTCTTT. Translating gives CASSLSQGSTEAFF.

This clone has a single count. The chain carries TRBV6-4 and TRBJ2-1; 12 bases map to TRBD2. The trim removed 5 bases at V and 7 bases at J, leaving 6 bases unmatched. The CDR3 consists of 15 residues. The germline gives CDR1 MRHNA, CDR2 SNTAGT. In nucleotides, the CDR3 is TGTGCCAGCAGTACGCTAGCGGGAGGGCTTAATGAGCAGTTCTTC. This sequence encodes CASSTLAGGLNEQFF.

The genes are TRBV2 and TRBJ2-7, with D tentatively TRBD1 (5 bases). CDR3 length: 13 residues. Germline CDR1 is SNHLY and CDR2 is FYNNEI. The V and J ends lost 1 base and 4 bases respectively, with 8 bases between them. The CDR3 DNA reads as TGTGCCAGCAGTGAAGAGGGGCTGTACGAGCAGTACTTC. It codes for CASSEEGLYEQYF.

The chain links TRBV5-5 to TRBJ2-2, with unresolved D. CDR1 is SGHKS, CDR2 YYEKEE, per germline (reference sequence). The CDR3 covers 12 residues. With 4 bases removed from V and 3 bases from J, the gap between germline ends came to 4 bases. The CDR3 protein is CASSHYTGELFF. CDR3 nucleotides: TGTGCCAGCAGCCATTACACCGGGGAGCTGTTTTTT.

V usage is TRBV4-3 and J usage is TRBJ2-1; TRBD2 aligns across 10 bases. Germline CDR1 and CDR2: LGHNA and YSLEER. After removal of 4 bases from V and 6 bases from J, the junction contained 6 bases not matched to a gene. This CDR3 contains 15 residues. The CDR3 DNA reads TGCGCCAGCAGCCGCGTAGCGGGGGGCCTCAATGAGCAGTTCTTC. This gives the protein CASSRVAGGLNEQFF.

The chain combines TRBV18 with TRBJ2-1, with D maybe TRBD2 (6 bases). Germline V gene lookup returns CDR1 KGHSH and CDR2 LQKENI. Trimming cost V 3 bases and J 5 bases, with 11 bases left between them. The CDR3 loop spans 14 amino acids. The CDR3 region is CASSPGTSDNEQFF. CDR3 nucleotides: TGTGCCAGCTCACCCGGGACTTCCGACAATGAGCAGTTCTTC.

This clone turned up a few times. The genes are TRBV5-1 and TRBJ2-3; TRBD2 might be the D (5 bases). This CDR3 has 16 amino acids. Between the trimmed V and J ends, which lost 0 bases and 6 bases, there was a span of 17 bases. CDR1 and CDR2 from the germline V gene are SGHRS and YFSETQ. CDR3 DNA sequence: TGCGCCAGCAGCTTGGTGGACTCCTCTTTTTCGGATACGCAGTATTTT. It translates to CASSLVDSSFSDTQYF.

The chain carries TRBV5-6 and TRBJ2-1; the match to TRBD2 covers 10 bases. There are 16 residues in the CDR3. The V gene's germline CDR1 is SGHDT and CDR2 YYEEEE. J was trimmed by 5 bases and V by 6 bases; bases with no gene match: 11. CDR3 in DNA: TGTGCCAGCACCCTGACTATTCTAGCGGGAGACAATGAGCAGTTCTTC. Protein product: CASTLTILAGDNEQFF.

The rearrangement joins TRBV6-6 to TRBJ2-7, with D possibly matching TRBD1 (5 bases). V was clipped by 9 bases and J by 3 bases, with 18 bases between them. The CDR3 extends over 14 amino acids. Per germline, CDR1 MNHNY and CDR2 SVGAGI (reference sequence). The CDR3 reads CASGDSSVYYEQYV. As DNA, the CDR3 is TGTGCCAGTGGTGACAGCTCCGTTTACTACGAGCAGTACGTC.

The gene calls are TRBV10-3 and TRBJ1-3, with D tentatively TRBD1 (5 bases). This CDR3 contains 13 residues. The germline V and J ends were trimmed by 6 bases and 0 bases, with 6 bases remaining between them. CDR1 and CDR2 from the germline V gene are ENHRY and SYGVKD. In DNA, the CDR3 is TGTGCCATCAGGGACAACTCTGGAAACACCATATATTTT. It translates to CAIRDNSGNTIYF.

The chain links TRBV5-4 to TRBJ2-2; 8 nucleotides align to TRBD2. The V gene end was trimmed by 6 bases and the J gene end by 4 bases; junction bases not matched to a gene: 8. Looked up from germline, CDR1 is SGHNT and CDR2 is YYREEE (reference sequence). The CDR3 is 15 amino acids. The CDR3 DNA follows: TGTGCCAGCAACCCGGGAGGGCCCAGCACCGGGGAGCTGTTTTTT. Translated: CASNPGGPSTGELFF.

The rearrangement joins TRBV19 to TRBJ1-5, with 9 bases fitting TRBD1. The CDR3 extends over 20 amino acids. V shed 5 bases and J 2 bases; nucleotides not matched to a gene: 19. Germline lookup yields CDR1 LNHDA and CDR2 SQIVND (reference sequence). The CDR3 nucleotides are TGTGCCAGTAGTGGGCAAAACGGACAGGGGATAAGAGGAGGCAATCAGCCCCAGCATTTT. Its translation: CASSGQNGQGIRGGNQPQHF.

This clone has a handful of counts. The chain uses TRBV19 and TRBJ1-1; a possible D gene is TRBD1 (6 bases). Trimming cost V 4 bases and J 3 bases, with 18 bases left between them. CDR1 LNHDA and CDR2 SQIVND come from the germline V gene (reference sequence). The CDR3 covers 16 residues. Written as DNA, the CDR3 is TGTGCCAGTAGTACCTCCGGGACAATCATGCACACTGAAGCTTTCTTT. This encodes CASSTSGTIMHTEAFF.

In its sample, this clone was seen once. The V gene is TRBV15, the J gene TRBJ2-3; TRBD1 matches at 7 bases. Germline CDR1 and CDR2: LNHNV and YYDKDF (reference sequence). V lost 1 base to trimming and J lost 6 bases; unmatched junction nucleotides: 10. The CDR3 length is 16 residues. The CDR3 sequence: CATSRGRQGAGDTQYF. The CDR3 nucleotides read TGTGCCACCAGCAGAGGTCGACAGGGTGCAGGGGATACGCAGTATTTT.

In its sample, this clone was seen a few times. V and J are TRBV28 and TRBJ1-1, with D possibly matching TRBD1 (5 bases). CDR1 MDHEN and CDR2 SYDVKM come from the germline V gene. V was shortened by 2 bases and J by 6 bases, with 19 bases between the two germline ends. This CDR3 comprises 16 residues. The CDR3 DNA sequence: TGTGCCAGCAGTTTAGCTCGAACAAGGGGAAACGCTGAAGCTTTCTTT. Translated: CASSLARTRGNAEAFF.

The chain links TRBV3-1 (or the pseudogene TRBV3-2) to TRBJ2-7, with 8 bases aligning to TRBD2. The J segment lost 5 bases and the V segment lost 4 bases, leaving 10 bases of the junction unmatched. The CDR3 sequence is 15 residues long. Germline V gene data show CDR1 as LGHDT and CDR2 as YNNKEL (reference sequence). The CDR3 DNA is TGTGCCAGCAGCCCCCAGGTCGGGGGGGGGAACGAGCAGTACTTC. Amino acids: CASSPQVGGGNEQYF.

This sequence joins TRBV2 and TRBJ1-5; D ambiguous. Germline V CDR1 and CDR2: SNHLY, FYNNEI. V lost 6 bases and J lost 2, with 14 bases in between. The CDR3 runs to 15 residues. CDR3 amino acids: CASREREVGNQPQHF. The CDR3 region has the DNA TGTGCCAGCAGGGAGAGAGAAGTGGGCAATCAGCCCCAGCATTTT.

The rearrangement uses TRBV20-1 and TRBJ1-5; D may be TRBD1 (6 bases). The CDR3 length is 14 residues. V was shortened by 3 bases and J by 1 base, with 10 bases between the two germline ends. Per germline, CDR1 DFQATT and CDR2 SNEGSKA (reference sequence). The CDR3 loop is CSASDRLSNQPQHF. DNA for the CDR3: TGCAGTGCTAGTGACAGGTTGAGCAATCAGCCCCAGCATTTT.

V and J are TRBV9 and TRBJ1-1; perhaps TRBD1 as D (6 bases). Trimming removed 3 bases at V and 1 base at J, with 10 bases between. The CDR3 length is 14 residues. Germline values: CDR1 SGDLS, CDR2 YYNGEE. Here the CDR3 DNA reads TGTGCCAGCAGCGGCCGGGGACAGAACACTGAAGCTTTCTTT. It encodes CASSGRGQNTEAFF. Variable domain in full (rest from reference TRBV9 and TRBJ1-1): DSGVTQTPKHLITATGQRVTLRCSPRSGDLSVYWYQQSLDQGLQFLIQYYNGEERAKGNILERFSAQQFPDLHSELNLSSLELGDSALYFCASSGRGQNTEAFFGQGTRLTVV.

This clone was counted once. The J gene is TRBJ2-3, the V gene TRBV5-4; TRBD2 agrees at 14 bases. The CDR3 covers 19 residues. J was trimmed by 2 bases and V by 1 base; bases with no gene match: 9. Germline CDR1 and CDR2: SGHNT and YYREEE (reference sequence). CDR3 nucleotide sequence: TGTGCCAGCAGCTTGACCGGGACTAGCGGGAGCCCATACACAGATACGCAGTATTTT. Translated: CASSLTGTSGSPYTDTQYF.

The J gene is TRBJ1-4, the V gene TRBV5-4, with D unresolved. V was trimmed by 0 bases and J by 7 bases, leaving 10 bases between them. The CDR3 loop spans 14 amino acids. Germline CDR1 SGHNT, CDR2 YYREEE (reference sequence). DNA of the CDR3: TGTGCCAGCAGCTTGGGCGTCGGGAGTGAAAAACTGTTTTTT. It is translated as CASSLGVGSEKLFF.

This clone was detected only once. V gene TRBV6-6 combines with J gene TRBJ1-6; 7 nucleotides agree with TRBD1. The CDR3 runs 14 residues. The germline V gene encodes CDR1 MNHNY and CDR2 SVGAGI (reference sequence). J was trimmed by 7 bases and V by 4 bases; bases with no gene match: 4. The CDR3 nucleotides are TGTGCCAGCAGTTTAAGCAGGGGGAATTCACCCCTCCACTTT. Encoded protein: CASSLSRGNSPLHF.

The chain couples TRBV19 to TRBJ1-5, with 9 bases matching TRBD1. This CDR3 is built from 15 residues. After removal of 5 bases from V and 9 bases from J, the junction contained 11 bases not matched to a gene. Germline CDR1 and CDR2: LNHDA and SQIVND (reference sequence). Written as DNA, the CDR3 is TGTGCCAGTAGTTGGACAGGGGCCAGGCAATGGCCCCAGCATTTT. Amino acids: CASSWTGARQWPQHF. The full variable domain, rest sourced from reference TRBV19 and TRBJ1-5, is DGGITQSPKYLFRKEGQNVTLSCEQNLNHDAMYWYRQDPGQGLRLIYYSQIVNDFQKGDIAEGYSVSREKKESFPLTVTSAQKNPTAFYLCASSWTGARQWPQHFGDGTRLSIL.

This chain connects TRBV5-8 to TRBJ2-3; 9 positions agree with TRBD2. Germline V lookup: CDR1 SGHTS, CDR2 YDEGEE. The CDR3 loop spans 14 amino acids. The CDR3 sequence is CASRGGRARDTQYF. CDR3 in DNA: TGTGCTAGTAGAGGCGGGAGGGCAAGAGATACGCAGTATTTT.

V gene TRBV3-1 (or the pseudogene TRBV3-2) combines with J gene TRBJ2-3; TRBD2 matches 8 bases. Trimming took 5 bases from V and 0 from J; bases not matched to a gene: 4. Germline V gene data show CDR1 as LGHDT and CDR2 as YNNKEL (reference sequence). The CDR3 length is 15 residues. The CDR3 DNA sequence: TGTGCCAGCAGCGGTAGCGGGACTAGCACAGATACGCAGTATTTT. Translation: CASSGSGTSTDTQYF.

The CDR3 region is CSVEGGQGAFNEQFF. The CDR3, as DNA: TGCAGCGTTGAGGGGGGACAGGGGGCTTTTAATGAGCAGTTCTTC. The J gene is TRBJ2-1, the V gene TRBV29-1; 12 positions match TRBD1. V was pared by 3 bases and J by 7 bases, with 7 bases of the junction left unmatched. CDR1 and CDR2 (germline): SQVTM, ANQGSEA. The CDR3 is 15 amino acids.

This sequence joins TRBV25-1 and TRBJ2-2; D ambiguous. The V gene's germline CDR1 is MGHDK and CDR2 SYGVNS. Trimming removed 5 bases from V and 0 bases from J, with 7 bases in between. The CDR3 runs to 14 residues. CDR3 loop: CASSRQANTGELFF. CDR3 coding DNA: TGTGCCAGCAGTCGACAAGCGAACACCGGGGAGCTGTTTTTT.

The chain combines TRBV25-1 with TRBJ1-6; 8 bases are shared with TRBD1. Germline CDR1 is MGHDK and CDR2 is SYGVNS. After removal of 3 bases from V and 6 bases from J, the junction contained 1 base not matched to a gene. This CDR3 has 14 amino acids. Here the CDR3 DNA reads TGTGCCAGCAGTGACGACAGGGGTAATTCACCCCTCCACTTT. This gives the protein CASSDDRGNSPLHF.

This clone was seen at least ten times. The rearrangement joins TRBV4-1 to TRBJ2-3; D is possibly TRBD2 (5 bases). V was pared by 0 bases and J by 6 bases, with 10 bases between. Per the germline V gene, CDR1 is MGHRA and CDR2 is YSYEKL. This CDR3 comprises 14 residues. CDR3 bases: TGCGCCAGCAGCCAAGATTCGGTAGCGGATACGCAGTATTTT. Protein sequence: CASSQDSVADTQYF.

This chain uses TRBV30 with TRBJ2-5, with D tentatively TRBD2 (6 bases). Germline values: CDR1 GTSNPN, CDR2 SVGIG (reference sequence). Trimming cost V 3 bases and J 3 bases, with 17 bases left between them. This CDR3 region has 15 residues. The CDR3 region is CAWSTMGLAEETQYF. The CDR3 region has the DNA TGTGCCTGGAGCACCATGGGACTCGCTGAAGAGACCCAGTACTTC. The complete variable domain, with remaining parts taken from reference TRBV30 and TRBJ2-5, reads SQTIHQWPATLVQPVGSPLSLECTVEGTSNPNLYWYRQAAGRGLQLLFYSVGIGQISSEVPQNLSASRPQDRQFILSSKKLLLSDSGFYLCAWSTMGLAEETQYFGPGTRLLVL.